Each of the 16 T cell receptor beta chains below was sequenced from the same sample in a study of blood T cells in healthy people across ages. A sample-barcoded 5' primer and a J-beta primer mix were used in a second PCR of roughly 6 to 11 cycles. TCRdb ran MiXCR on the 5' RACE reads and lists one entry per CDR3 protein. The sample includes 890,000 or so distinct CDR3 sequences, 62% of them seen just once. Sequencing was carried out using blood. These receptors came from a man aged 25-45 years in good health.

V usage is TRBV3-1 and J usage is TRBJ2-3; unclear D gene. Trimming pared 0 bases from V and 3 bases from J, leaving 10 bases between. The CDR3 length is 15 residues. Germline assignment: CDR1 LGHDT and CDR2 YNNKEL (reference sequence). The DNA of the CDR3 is TGTGCCAGCAGCCAAGATCTGACCAATACAGATACGCAGTATTTT. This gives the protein CASSQDLTNTDTQYF.

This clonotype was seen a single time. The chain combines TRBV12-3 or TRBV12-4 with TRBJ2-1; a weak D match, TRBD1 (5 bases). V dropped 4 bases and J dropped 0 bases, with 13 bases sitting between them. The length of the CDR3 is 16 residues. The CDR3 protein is CASSWSIDSSYNEQFF. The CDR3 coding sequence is TGTGCCAGCAGTTGGTCTATCGACAGCTCCTACAATGAGCAGTTCTTC.

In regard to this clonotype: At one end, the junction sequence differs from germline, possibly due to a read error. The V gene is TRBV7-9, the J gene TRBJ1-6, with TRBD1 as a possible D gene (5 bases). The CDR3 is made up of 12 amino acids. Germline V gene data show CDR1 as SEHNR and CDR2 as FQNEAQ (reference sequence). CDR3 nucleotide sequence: TGTGCCAGCGGGCAGGGAGATTCGCCCCTCCACTTT. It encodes CASGQGDSPLHF.

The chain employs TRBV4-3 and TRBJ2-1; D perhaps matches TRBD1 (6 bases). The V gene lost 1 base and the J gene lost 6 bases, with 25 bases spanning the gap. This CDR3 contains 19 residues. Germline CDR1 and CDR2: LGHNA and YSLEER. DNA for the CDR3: TGCGCCAGCAGCCAAGCCGCCCCTCGAGTGGGGGCCCCATGCAATGAGCAGTTCTTC. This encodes CASSQAAPRVGAPCNEQFF.

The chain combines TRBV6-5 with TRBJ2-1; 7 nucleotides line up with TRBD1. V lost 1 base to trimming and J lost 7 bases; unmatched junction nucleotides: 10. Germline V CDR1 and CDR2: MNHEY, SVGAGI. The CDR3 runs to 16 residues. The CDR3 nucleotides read TGTGCCAGCAGTTACTTAATTACCGGGACAGTAAATGAGCAGTTCTTC. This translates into CASSYLITGTVNEQFF.

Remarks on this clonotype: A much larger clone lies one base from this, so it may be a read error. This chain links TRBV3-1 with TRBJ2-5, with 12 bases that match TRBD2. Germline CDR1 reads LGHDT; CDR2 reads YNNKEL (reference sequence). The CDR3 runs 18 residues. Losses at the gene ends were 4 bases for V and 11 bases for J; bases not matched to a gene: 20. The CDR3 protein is CASSPVGLAGRSYNEQYF. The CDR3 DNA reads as TGTGCCAGCAGCCCAGTGGGACTAGCGGGCCGCTCCTACAATGAGCAGTACTTC.

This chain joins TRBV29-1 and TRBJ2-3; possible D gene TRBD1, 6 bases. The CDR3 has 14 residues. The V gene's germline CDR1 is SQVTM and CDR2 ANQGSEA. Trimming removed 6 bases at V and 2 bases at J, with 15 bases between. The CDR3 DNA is TGCAGCGTGTCAGGACAGAAATTCACAGATACGCAGTATTTT. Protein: CSVSGQKFTDTQYF.

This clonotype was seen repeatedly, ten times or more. Written as DNA, the CDR3 is TGCGCCAGCAGCCCCGGACAGGGTTGGGACAATGAGCAGTTCTTC. It yields the protein CASSPGQGWDNEQFF. The chain has TRBV4-3 and TRBJ2-1; the match to TRBD1 covers 8 bases. J lost 5 bases, V lost 4 bases, and 7 bases had no gene match. The CDR3 has 15 amino acids. The germline gives CDR1 LGHNA, CDR2 YSLEER.

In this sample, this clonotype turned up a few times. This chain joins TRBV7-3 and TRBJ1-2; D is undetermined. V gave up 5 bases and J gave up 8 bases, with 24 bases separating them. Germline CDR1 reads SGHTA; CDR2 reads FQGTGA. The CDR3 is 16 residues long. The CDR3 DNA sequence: TGTGCCAGCAGCCTCACGTACAGACACGGTGGCTGGGGCTACACCTTC. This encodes CASSLTYRHGGWGYTF.

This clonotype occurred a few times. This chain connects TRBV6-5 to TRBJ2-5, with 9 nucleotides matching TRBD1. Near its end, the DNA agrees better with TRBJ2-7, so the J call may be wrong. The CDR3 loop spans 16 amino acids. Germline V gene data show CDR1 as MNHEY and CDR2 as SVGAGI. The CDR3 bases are TGTGCCAGCAGCTACGGACAGGGGAGGCAGGGTTCCGAGCAGTACTTC. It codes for CASSYGQGRQGSEQYF.

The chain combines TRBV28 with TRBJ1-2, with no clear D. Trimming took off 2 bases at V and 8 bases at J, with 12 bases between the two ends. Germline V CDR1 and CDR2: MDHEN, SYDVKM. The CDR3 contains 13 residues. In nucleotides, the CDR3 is TGTGCCAGCAGTTTACCAATGGGTTTCGGCTACACCTTC. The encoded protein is CASSLPMGFGYTF.

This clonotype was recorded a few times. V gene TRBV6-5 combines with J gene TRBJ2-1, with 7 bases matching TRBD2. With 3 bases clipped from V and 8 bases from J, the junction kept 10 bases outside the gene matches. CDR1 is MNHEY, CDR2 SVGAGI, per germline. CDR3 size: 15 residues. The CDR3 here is CASSYRDWSGDEQFF. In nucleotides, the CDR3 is TGTGCCAGCAGTTATCGGGACTGGAGCGGGGATGAGCAGTTCTTC.

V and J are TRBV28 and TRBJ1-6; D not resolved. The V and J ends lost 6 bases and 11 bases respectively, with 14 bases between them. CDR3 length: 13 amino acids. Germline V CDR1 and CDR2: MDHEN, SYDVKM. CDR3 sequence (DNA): TGTGCCAGCAGCGAACGTCCGCTACCACCCCTCCACTTT. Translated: CASSERPLPPLHF. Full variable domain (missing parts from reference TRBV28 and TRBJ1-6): DVKVTQSSRYLVKRTGEKVFLECVQDMDHENMFWYRQDPGLGLRLIYFSYDVKMKEKGDIPEGYSVSREKKERFSLILESASTNQTSMYLCASSERPLPPLHFGNGTRLTVT.

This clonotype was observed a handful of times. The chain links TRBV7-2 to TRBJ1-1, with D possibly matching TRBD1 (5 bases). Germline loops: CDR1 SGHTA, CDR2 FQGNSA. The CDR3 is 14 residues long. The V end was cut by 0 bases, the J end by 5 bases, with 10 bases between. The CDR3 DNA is TGTGCCAGCAGCTTAGCCCGGGGCTGGACTGAAGCTTTCTTT. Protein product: CASSLARGWTEAFF. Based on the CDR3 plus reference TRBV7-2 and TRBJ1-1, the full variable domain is GAGVSQSPSNKVTEKGKDVELRCDPISGHTALYWYRQSLGQGLEFLIYFQGNSAPDKSGLPSDRFSAERTGGSVSTLTIQRTQQEDSAVYLCASSLARGWTEAFFGQGTRLTVV.

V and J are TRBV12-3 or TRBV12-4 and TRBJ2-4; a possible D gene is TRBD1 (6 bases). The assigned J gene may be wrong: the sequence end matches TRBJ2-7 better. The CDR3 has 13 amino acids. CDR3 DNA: TGTGCCAGCAGCACCGGGACACCACACGAGCAGTACTTC. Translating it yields CASSTGTPHEQYF.

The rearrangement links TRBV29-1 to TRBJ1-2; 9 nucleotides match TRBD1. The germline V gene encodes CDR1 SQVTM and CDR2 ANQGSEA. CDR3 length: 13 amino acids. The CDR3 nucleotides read TGCAGTGCAATCGAACGGGGACAGGGCCACTACACCTTC. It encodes CSAIERGQGHYTF.